The present entry profiles one T cell receptor beta chain with its context. It has no known antigen specificity. Per-base quality was not reported, and no clone a single base away is much larger than it. The immunoSEQ Assay, a bias-controlled multiplex PCR, was used to amplify TCRbeta CDR3 regions from genomic DNA. In the original analysis: The number of nucleated cells in each sample was estimated from the amplification of reference gene primers within the assay. To quantify the absolute abundance of each unique TCRbeta CDR3 rearrangement, sequence reads were collapsed and filtered. For each sample, productive Simpson clonality was calculated as the square root of Simpson's diversity index over productive rearrangements. TCRdb obtained this table from immuneACCESS and retained in-frame rearrangements with V and J assigned. These tables miss some clones; where compared with another copy, unresolved V genes account for less than half of the shortfall, and the remainder is unexplained. V and J calls and clone size are given by that table; D and trimming were obtained from the DNA. The sample table lists about 310,000 clones, under 90% of them with a count of one. The ten largest clonotypes hold roughly a tenth of the sample.

Enrolling through a virtual design, the prospective study's participants ranged in age from about 18 to 89 years and lived across 24 United States geographic areas. Cohort assignment in the prospective study relied on participant-reported clinical history from a screening survey and a study questionnaire. ImmuneRACE Cohort 3 recovered participants were defined by two consecutive negative NP/OP PCR tests, healthcare professional clearance, or symptom resolution. Mobile phlebotomists in the prospective study collected whole blood, serum and a nasopharyngeal or oropharyngeal swab from every participant. Over an approximately 2-month period, participants in the prospective study had the option of providing additional blood draws and questionnaires. Before DNA extraction, prospective study blood samples were shipped either frozen or at room temperature. This record comes from a study of blood T cell repertoires in COVID-19 (dated by TCRdb to the early 2020s). Concerning the study at large: Samples from collaborators originated in the United States, Italy and Spain and spanned both the acute and convalescent phases of COVID-19. The material from the prospective study consisted of cDNA or gDNA derived from T cells, B-cell-depleted T cells, or PBMCs. The dataset comprised deeply sampled blood TCRbeta repertoires from subjects exposed to, actively infected with, or recovered from COVID-19. The repertoires were made available in a free public database intended to serve as a resource for research on the immune response to SARS-CoV-2. Samples were obtained from the ongoing ImmuneRACE study (first 160 participants) and from some 1,300 subjects provided by 6 global collaborators. Sample metadata almost always included a de-identified subject ID, COVID-19 status, age in years and sex. Where HLA class I and class II types were available, the types were taken from metadata supplied by the sample provider, not from assay-based typing.

For CDR1 and CDR2, the germline V gene lists SGHRS and YFSETQ. V ends up 2 bases short and J 0 bases short, with an unmatched junction base count of 8. Reading from cysteine to phenylalanine, the CDR3 counts 16 amino acids. CDR3 DNA only is kept here, 48 bases in frame from base 1. The investigation overall reported the following: The quantity of clinical and demographic metadata differed by source and by participant and was supplied without curation.

The V gene is TRBV5-1 and the J gene is TRBJ2-7; TRBD2 agrees with 7 junctional bases. The sequenced sample consisted of PBMCs or T cells enriched from blood (not recorded which). The sequence was collected from a woman in her twenties or thirties who had recovered from COVID-19. The nucleotides read TGCGCCAGCAGCTTTCCCGGGACTACTGACTCCTACGAGCAGTACTTC. It specifies CASSFPGTTDSYEQYF.